A selection of T cell receptor beta chains follows, all from one sample in a study of identifying expanded T cells in peripheral blood. Generated by immunoSEQ multiplex PCR, the TCRdb table keeps only in-frame clones and is missing some. The sample shows 70,000 to 100,000 clones, 88% of them seen only once. The specimen sequenced was blood. The receptors were sampled from a person aged 18-70 years in good health. The CDR3 runs from the conserved cysteine through the conserved F or W. A D gene is named only where the DNA matches it firmly. Clone size is stated in some rows and not others, as once, few, many or a class when expanded.

CDR3: CASRNPGQAYNEQFF
DNA: TGTGCCAGCAGAAACCCGGGACAGGCCTACAATGAGCAGTTCTTC
size: once
D: TRBD1
J: TRBJ2-1
V: TRBV6-6

CDR3: CASSIRADRGYGYTF
DNA: TGTGCCAGTAGTATACGGGCGGACAGGGGCTATGGCTACACCTTC
size: .
D: TRBD1
J: TRBJ1-2
V: TRBV19

CDR3: CASSIDDRAQETQYF
DNA: TGTGCCAGTAGTATCGATGACAGGGCACAAGAGACCCAGTACTTC
size: .
D: TRBD1
J: TRBJ2-5
V: TRBV19

CDR3: CASSPLRGTASYEQYF
DNA: TGTGCCAGCAGCCCCCTCCGAGGGACGGCCTCCTACGAGCAGTACTTC
size: .
D: .
J: TRBJ2-7
V: TRBV7-9

CDR3: CAWREDPRYEQFF
DNA: TGTGCCTGGAGGGAGGACCCACGTTATGAGCAGTTCTTC
size: .
D: .
J: TRBJ2-1
V: TRBV30

CDR3: CASTQLNSFLLNTEAFF
DNA: TGTGCCAGCACCCAATTAAACAGCTTTTTATTGAACACTGAAGCTTTCTTT
size: .
D: .
J: TRBJ1-1
V: TRBV28

CDR3: CASSEGGWRAGINEQFF
DNA: TGTGCCAGCAGTGAAGGGGGCTGGCGGGCCGGAATCAATGAGCAGTTCTTC
size: .
D: .
J: TRBJ2-1
V: TRBV25-1

CDR3: CATSRVSGGAYNEQFF
DNA: TGTGCCACCAGCAGAGTTAGCGGGGGGGCCTACAATGAGCAGTTCTTC
size: .
D: TRBD2
J: TRBJ2-1
V: TRBV15

CDR3: CATSRDPGLAGGGNEQFF
DNA: TGTGCCACCAGCAGAGATCCGGGACTAGCGGGAGGGGGCAATGAGCAGTTCTTC
size: .
D: TRBD2
J: TRBJ2-1
V: TRBV15

CDR3: CASSPAREQYF
DNA: TGTGCCAGCAGCCCTGCGAGGGAGCAGTACTTC
size: once
D: .
J: TRBJ2-7
V: TRBV11-2

CDR3: CASSQEQGSLNYGYTF
DNA: TGTGCCAGCAGCCAAGAGCAGGGCAGTCTGAACTATGGCTACACCTTC
size: .
D: .
J: TRBJ1-2
V: TRBV4-2

CDR3: CASSFNQGQPGNTIYF
DNA: TGTGCCAGCAGTTTCAACCAGGGACAGCCTGGAAACACCATATATTTT
size: .
D: TRBD1
J: TRBJ1-3
V: TRBV6-5

CDR3: CASRARGDYEQYF
DNA: TGTGCCAGCAGGGCCAGAGGGGACTACGAGCAGTACTTC
size: .
D: .
J: TRBJ2-7
V: TRBV2

CDR3: CASTPRPLDDEQFF
DNA: TGTGCCAGCACCCCCCGGCCACTCGACGATGAGCAGTTCTTC
size: .
D: .
J: TRBJ2-1
V: TRBV9

CDR3: CAIRRTGGQMNTEAFF
DNA: TGTGCCATCAGACGGACAGGGGGCCAAATGAACACTGAAGCTTTCTTT
size: .
D: TRBD1
J: TRBJ1-1
V: TRBV10-3

CDR3: CASSLVSTSPRAYEQYF
DNA: TGTGCCAGCAGCTTAGTTTCTACCTCCCCGAGGGCCTACGAGCAGTACTTC
size: .
D: .
J: TRBJ2-7
V: TRBV7-9

CDR3: CASSQDESVGGELFF
DNA: TGTGCCAGCAGCCAAGATGAATCGGTCGGCGGGGAGCTGTTTTTT
size: once
D: .
J: TRBJ2-2
V: TRBV4-2

CDR3: CASSLGRQTMREKLFF
DNA: TGTGCCAGCAGCTTAGGTCGGCAGACTATGCGTGAAAAACTGTTTTTT
size: .
D: .
J: TRBJ1-4
V: TRBV7-8

CDR3: CATSRENQPQHF
DNA: TGTGCCACCAGCAGGGAAAATCAGCCCCAGCATTTT
size: once
D: .
J: TRBJ1-5
V: TRBV15

CDR3: CASSVSGGRTDTQYF
DNA: TGTGCCAGCAGCGTATCCGGGGGACGCACAGATACGCAGTATTTT
size: .
D: .
J: TRBJ2-3
V: TRBV9

CDR3: CASSPKREGVDEQYF
DNA: TGTGCCAGCAGCCCCAAGCGGGAGGGGGTCGACGAGCAGTACTTC
size: .
D: TRBD2
J: TRBJ2-7
V: TRBV4-2

CDR3: CALQSGTGGSGELFF
DNA: TGTGCCCTCCAGTCCGGGACAGGGGGGTCCGGGGAGCTGTTTTTT
size: .
D: TRBD1
J: TRBJ2-2
V: TRBV10-3

CDR3: CASSRDRGRNSPLHF
DNA: TGTGCCAGCAGCAGGGACAGGGGAAGAAATTCACCCCTCCACTTT
size: .
D: TRBD1
J: TRBJ1-6
V: TRBV6-6

CDR3: CASSFLRGEQYF
DNA: TGTGCCAGCAGTTTTCTCAGGGGCGAGCAGTACTTC
size: .
D: .
J: TRBJ2-7
V: TRBV28

CDR3: CASSLDRTGEKLFF
DNA: TGCGCCAGCAGCCTTGACAGGACGGGGGAAAAACTGTTTTTT
size: .
D: .
J: TRBJ1-4
V: TRBV5-1

CDR3: CASSAQGTGNEQFF
DNA: TGTGCCAGCAGCGCACAGGGTACTGGCAATGAGCAGTTCTTC
size: .
D: .
J: TRBJ2-1
V: TRBV11-2

CDR3: CASSATGTSGRDTQYF
DNA: TGTGCCAGCAGCGCCACCGGGACTAGCGGGAGGGATACGCAGTATTTT
size: .
D: TRBD2
J: TRBJ2-3
V: TRBV28

CDR3: CASSEGQGVTDTQYF
DNA: TGTGCCAGCAGTGAAGGACAGGGGGTCACAGATACGCAGTATTTT
size: .
D: TRBD1
J: TRBJ2-3
V: TRBV6-4

CDR3: CASSRLQGGGELFF
DNA: TGCGCCAGCAGCCGTCTTCAGGGAGGCGGGGAGCTGTTTTTT
size: few
D: .
J: TRBJ2-2
V: TRBV5-1

CDR3: CASGEGTGPTFRNTIYF
DNA: TGCGCCAGCGGCGAAGGGACGGGACCTACCTTCCGAAACACCATATATTTT
size: once
D: .
J: TRBJ1-3
V: TRBV10-2

CDR3: CASSFPRDALSYEQYF
DNA: TGTGCCAGCAGCTTCCCCCGGGACGCCCTCTCCTACGAGCAGTACTTC
size: .
D: .
J: TRBJ2-7
V: TRBV7-2

CDR3: CTSRPGTDGTEAFF
DNA: TGCACCAGCAGACCTGGGACCGACGGGACTGAAGCTTTCTTT
size: .
D: .
J: TRBJ1-1
V: TRBV1

CDR3: CASSFRAPGEKLFF
DNA: TGTGCCAGCAGCTTTCGGGCGCCGGGTGAAAAACTGTTTTTT
size: once
D: .
J: TRBJ1-4
V: TRBV5-4

CDR3: CASSLSGGDQETQYF
DNA: TGTGCCAGCAGCTTAAGCGGGGGTGATCAAGAGACCCAGTACTTC
size: .
D: TRBD2
J: TRBJ2-5
V: TRBV5-4

CDR3: CASSLTGYSYEQYF
DNA: TGTGCCAGCAGTCTGACAGGGTATTCCTACGAGCAGTACTTC
size: .
D: TRBD1
J: TRBJ2-7
V: TRBV6-6

CDR3: CASSGGQGDQPQHF
DNA: TGTGCCAGCAGCGGGGGACAGGGGGATCAGCCCCAGCATTTT
size: .
D: TRBD1
J: TRBJ1-5
V: TRBV9

CDR3: CASSRFSGGAVDNEQFF
DNA: TGTGCCAGCAGCCGATTTAGCGGGGGGGCCGTCGACAATGAGCAGTTCTTC
size: .
D: TRBD2
J: TRBJ2-1
V: TRBV7-3

CDR3: CASSPNAGGGANVLTF
DNA: TGCGCCAGCAGCCCAAACGCCGGGGGAGGGGCCAACGTCCTGACTTTC
size: .
D: .
J: TRBJ2-6
V: TRBV5-1

CDR3: CASSFKQGSNTEAFF
DNA: TGCGCCAGCAGCTTCAAACAGGGGTCGAACACTGAAGCTTTCTTT
size: .
D: TRBD1
J: TRBJ1-1
V: TRBV5-1

CDR3: CASSFFQGEQYF
DNA: TGTGCCAGCAGCTTCTTTCAAGGGGAGCAGTACTTC
size: .
D: .
J: TRBJ2-7
V: TRBV5-6

CDR3: CATSRGDRGLQETQYF
DNA: TGTGCCACCAGCAGGGGGGACAGGGGGCTCCAAGAGACCCAGTACTTC
size: .
D: TRBD1
J: TRBJ2-5
V: TRBV15

CDR3: CASSPGQENIQYF
DNA: TGTGCCAGCAGCCCGGGACAGGAAAACATTCAGTACTTC
size: .
D: TRBD1
J: TRBJ2-4
V: TRBV5-6